This TCR beta chain was sequenced during a study of shared clonotypes between healthy human individuals. Study summary: Each donor's CD4 naive and CD4 memory cells filled three plates apiece, CD8 naive two, and CD8 memory one. Study results and caveats: Blood was the sole source, and tissue repertoires probably differ.

This was a deep-level run. Measured with immunoSEQ multiplex PCR; TCRdb has only the in-frame clones, and not every one. The table includes a few hundred thousand clones, approximately 65% detected once. This clone has just a few counts. The antigen remains unidentified. Donors, healthy HIV-negative adults, lacked recent acute infections or vaccinations. J lost 9 bases, V lost 4 bases, and 11 bases had no gene match. Per the germline V gene, CDR1 is MNHEY and CDR2 is SMNVEV (reference sequence). This CDR3 has 15 amino acids. Sequencing used memory CD4+ T cells sorted from blood. Stated subset: CD45RA-negative fraction. The genes are TRBV27 and TRBJ2-1, with 8 bases identical to TRBD2. This TCR was sampled from a man aged 25-45 years in good health. The CDR3 DNA follows: TGTGCCAGCAGTTCTGAGCGGGAGATCTTAGGTGAGCAGTTCTTC. This sequence encodes CASSSEREILGEQFF.